This TCR beta chain was recorded in a study of OX40 agonist ivuxolimab in advanced cancers. TCRdb's copy holds only in-frame clones and misses some; the assay was immunoSEQ multiplex PCR. The sample records about 39,000 clones, 90% to 95% being singletons. Between the trimmed V and J ends, which lost 5 bases and 1 base, there was a span of 12 bases. CDR1 and CDR2 (germline): MGHRA, YSYEKL. The CDR3 has 15 amino acids. The specimen was CD4+ or CD8+ T cells sorted from blood, collected in a trial of the OX40 agonist ivuxolimab. V is TRBV4-1 and J is TRBJ2-1, with D perhaps assigned TRBD1 or TRBD2 (5 bases each). The receptor comes from an adult with an advanced solid tumor such as melanoma, head and neck, liver or kidney cancer. CDR3 DNA: TGCGCCAGCAGCTACTCCGGGGCGTCCTACAATGAGCAGTTCTTC. Amino acids: CASSYSGASYNEQFF.